The 2 T cell receptor beta chains below all came from one sample that was sequenced in a study of cytomegalovirus exposure and HLA in healthy donors. This PCR relied on a set of 60 Vbeta primers and 13 Jbeta primers. TCRdb's copy holds only in-frame clones and misses some; the assay was immunoSEQ multiplex PCR. The sample carries more than 80,000 clones, roughly 80% recorded once. Sequenced: PBMCs. These receptors were collected from a man in his sixties in good health and CMV-seronegative.

This chain connects TRBV6-6 to TRBJ2-7; 7 nucleotides align to TRBD2. This CDR3 has 14 amino acids. Trimming cost V 0 bases and J 5 bases; bases outside gene matches: 4. Germline-derived CDR1 and CDR2 are MNHNY and SVGAGI (reference sequence). CDR3 nucleotide sequence: TGTGCCAGCAGTTACTCTTCAGCGGGGAACGAGCAGTACGTC. The encoded protein is CASSYSSAGNEQYV.

The chain uses TRBV5-4 and TRBJ2-7, with D perhaps matching TRBD2 (6 bases). Looked up from germline, CDR1 is SGHNT and CDR2 is YYREEE (reference sequence). This CDR3 is 15 amino acids long. V was clipped by 0 bases and J by 2 bases, with 12 bases between them. As DNA, the CDR3 is TGTGCCAGCAGCTTGGGTGTAGCTAGCGCCTACGAGCAGTACTTC. Translating gives CASSLGVASAYEQYF.